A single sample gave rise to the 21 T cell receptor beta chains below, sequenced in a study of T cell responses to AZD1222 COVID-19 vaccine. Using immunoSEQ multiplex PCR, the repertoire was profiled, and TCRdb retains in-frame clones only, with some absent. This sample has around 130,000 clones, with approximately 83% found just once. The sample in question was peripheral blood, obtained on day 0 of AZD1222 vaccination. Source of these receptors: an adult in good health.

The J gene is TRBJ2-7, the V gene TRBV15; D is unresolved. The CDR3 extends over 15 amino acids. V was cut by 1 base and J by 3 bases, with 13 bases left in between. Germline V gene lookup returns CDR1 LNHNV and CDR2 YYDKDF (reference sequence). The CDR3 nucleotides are TGTGCCACCAGCAGAGTTCCTGGAGCGAACTACGAGCAGTACTTC. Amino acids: CATSRVPGANYEQYF. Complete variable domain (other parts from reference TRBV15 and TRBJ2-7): DAMVIQNPRYQVTQFGKPVTLSCSQTLNHNVMYWYQQKSSQAPKLLFHYYDKDFNNEADTPDNFQSRRPNTSFCFLDIRSPGLGDTAMYLCATSRVPGANYEQYFGPGTRLTVT.

The CDR3 DNA is TGTGCCTGGGCCCGTACAGGGACCAAAGCTTACGAGCAGTACTTC. It encodes CAWARTGTKAYEQYF. The rearrangement uses TRBV30 and TRBJ2-7, with D maybe TRBD1 (6 bases). Per the germline V gene, CDR1 is GTSNPN and CDR2 is SVGIG (reference sequence). The CDR3 loop spans 15 amino acids. V lost 5 bases and J 4 bases, leaving 21 bases between the germline ends.

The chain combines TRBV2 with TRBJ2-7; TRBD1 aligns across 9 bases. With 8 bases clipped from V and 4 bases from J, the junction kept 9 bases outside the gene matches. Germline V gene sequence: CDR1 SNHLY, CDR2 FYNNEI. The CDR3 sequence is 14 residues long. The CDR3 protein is CASWNGDRVYEQYF. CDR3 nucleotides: TGTGCCAGCTGGAATGGGGACAGGGTGTACGAGCAGTACTTC.

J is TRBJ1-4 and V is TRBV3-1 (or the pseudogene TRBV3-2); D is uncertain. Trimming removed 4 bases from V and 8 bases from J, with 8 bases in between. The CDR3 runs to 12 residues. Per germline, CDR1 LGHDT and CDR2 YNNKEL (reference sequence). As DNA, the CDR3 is TGTGCCAGCAGCCCGGCTGGGGAAAAACTGTTTTTT. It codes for CASSPAGEKLFF.

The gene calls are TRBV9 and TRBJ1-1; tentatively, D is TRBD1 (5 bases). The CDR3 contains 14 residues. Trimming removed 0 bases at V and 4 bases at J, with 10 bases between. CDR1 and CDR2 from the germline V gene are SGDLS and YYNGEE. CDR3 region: CASSVAGLGTEAFF. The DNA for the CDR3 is TGTGCCAGCAGCGTAGCGGGACTAGGCACTGAAGCTTTCTTT.

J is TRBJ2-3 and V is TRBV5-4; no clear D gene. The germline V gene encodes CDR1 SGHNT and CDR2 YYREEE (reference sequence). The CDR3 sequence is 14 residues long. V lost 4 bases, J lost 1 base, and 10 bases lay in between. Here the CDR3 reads CASSPTTGTDTQYF. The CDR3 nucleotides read TGTGCCAGCAGCCCCACGACGGGCACAGATACGCAGTATTTT.

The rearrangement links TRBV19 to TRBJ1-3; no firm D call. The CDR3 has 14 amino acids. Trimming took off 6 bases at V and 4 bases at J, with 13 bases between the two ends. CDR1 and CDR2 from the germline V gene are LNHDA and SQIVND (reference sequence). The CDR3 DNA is TGTGCCAGTAGAGAATTGGCGGGAGGAAACACCATATATTTT. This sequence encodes CASRELAGGNTIYF.

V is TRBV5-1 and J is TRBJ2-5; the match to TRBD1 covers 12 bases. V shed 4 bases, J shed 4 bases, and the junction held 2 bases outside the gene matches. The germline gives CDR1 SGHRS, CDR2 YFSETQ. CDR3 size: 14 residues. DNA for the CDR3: TGCGCCAGCAGCGCGGGACAGGGGGCAGAGACCCAGTACTTC. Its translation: CASSAGQGAETQYF.

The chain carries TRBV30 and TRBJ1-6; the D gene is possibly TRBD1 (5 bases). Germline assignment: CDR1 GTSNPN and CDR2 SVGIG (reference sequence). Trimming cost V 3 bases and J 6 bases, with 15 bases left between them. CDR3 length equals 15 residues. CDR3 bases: TGTGCCTGGAGGAAGGAGGGGACCAGTAATTCACCCCTCCACTTT. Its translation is CAWRKEGTSNSPLHF.

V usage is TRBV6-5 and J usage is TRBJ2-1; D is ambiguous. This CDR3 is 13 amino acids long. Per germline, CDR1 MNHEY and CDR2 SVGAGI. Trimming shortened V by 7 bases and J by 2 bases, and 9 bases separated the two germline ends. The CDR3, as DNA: TGTGCCAGCACCGGCCCTACCTACAATGAGCAGTTCTTC. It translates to CASTGPTYNEQFF.

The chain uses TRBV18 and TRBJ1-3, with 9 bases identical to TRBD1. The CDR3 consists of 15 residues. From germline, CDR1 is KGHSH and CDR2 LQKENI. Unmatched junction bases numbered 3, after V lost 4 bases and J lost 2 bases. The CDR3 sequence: CASSHGTGPGNTIYF. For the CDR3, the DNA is TGTGCCAGCTCACATGGGACAGGGCCTGGAAACACCATATATTTT.

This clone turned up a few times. DNA for the CDR3: TGTGCCAGCAGCCACACGGGGGGCGGCTACGAGCAGTACTTC. Its protein product is CASSHTGGGYEQYF. This sequence joins TRBV6-5 and TRBJ2-7; D is possibly TRBD2 (7 bases). CDR3 size: 14 residues. V was shortened by 6 bases and J by 3 bases, with 15 bases between the two germline ends. Germline V gene data show CDR1 as MNHEY and CDR2 as SVGAGI.

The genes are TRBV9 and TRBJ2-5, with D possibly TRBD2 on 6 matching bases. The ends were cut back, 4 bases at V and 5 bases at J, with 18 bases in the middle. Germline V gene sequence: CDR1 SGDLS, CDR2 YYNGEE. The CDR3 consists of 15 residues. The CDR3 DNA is TGTGCCAGCAGCCCGGGCGCGGGGAGTGGCGAGACCCAGTACTTC. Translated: CASSPGAGSGETQYF.

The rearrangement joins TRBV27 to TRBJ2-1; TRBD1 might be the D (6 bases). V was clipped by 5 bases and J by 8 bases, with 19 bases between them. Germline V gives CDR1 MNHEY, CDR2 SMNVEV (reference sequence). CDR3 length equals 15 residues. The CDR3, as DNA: TGTGCCAGCAGTGCTTCTAGGACACACAGGGATGAGCAGTTCTTC. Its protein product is CASSASRTHRDEQFF.

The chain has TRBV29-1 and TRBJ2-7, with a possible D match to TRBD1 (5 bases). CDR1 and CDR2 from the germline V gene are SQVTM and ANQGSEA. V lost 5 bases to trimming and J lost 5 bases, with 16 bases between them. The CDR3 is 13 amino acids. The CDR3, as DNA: TGCAGCGTTCTACAGGTCTATAATCACGAGCAGTACTTC. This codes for CSVLQVYNHEQYF.

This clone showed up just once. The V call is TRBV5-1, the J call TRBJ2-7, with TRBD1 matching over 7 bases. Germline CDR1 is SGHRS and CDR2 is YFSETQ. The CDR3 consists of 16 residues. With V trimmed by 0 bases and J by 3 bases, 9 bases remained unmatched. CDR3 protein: CASSLGDTGASYEQYF. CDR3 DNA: TGCGCCAGCAGCTTGGGGGACACAGGGGCGAGCTACGAGCAGTACTTC.

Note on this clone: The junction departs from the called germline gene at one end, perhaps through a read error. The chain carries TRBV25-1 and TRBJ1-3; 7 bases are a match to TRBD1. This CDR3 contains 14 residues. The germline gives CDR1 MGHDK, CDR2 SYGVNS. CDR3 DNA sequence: TGTGCCAGCAGTGAAGGGGGGACAGTGGGGACCCTCGGATTT. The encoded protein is CASSEGGTVGTLGF.

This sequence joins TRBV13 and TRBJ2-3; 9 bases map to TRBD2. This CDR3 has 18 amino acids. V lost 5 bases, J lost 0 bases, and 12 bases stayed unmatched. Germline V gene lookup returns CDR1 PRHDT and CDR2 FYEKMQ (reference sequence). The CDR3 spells CASSRWGLATYSTDTQYF. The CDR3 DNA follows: TGTGCCAGCAGCCGGTGGGGACTAGCAACCTATAGCACAGATACGCAGTATTTT.

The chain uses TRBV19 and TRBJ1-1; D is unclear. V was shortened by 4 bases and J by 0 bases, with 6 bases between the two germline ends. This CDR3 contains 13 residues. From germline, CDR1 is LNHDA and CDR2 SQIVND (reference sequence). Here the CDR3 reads CASSTTMNTEAFF. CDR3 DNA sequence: TGTGCCAGTAGTACCACCATGAACACTGAAGCTTTCTTT. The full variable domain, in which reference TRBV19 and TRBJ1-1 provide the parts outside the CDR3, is DGGITQSPKYLFRKEGQNVTLSCEQNLNHDAMYWYRQDPGQGLRLIYYSQIVNDFQKGDIAEGYSVSREKKESFPLTVTSAQKNPTAFYLCASSTTMNTEAFFGQGTRLTVV.

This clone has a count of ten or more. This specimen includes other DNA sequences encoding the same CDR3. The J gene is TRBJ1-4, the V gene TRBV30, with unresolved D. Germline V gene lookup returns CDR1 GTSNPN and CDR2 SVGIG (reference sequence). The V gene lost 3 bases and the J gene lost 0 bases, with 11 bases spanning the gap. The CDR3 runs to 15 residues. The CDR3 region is CAWSRDRTTNEKLFF. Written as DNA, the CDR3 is TGTGCCTGGAGCAGAGACCGAACAACTAATGAAAAACTGTTTTTT.

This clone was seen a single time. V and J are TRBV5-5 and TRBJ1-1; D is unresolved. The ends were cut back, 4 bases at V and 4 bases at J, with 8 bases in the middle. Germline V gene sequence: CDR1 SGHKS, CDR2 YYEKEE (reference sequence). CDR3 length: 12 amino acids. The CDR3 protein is CASSPIFTEAFF. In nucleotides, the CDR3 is TGTGCCAGCAGCCCAATTTTCACTGAAGCTTTCTTT.